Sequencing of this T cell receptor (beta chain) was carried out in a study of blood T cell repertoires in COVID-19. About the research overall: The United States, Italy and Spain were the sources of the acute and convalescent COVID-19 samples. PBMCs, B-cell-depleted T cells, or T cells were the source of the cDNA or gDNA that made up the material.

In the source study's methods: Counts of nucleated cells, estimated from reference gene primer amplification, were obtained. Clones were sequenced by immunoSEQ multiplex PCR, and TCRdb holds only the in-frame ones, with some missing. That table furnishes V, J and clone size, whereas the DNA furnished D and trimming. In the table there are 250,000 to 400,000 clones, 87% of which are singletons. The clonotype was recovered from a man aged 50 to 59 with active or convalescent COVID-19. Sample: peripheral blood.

The CDR3 sequence is CASSYGGGGKTQYF. The CDR3 region has the DNA TGTGCCAGCAGTTATGGTGGCGGGGGAAAGACCCAGTACTTC. The chain is built from TRBV6-2 or TRBV6-3 and TRBJ2-5; 7 positions agree with TRBD2. The V and J ends lost 3 bases and 6 bases, in that order; junction bases with no gene match: 7. CDR3 size: 14 residues. The germline V gene has CDR1 MNHEY and CDR2 SVGEGT.